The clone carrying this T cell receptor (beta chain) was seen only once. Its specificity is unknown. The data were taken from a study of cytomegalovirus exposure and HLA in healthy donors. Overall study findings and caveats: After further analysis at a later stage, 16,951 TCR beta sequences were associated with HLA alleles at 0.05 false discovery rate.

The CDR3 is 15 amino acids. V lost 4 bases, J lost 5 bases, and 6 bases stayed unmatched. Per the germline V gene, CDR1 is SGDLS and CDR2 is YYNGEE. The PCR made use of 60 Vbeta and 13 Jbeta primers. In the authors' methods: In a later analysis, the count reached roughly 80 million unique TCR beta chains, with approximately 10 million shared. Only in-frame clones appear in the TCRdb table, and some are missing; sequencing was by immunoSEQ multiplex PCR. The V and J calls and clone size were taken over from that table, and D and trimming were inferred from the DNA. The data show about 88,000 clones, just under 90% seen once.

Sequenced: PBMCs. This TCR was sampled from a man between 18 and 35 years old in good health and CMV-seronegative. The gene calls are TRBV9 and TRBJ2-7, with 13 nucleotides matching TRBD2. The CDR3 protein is CASSPRTSGSNEQYF. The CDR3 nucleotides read TGTGCCAGCAGCCCTAGGACTAGCGGGAGCAACGAGCAGTACTTC.